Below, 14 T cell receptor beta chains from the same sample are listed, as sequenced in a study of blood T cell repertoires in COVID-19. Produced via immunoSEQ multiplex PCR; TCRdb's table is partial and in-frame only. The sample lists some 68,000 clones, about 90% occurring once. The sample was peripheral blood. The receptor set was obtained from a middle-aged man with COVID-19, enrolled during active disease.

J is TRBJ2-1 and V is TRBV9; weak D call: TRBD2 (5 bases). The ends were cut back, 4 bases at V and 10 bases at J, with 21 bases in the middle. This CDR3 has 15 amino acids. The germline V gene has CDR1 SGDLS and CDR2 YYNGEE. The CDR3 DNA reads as TGTGCCAGCAGCCCGATTACTCCTCCGGGCGGGGAGCAGTTCTTC. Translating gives CASSPITPPGGEQFF.

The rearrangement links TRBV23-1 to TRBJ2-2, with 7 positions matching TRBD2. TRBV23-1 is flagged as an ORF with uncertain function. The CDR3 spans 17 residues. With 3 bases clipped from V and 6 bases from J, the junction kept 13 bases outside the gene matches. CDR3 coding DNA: TGCGCCAGCAGTCACTGGGCAAGGAGGGCGGGGGCCGGGGAGCTGTTTTTT. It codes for CASSHWARRAGAGELFF.

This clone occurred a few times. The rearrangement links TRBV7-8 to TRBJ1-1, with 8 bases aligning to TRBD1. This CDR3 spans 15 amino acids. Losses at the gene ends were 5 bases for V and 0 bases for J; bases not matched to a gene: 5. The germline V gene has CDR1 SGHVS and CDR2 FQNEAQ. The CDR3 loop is CASSPRTGLNTEAFF. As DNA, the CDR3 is TGTGCCAGCAGCCCGCGGACAGGGCTGAACACTGAAGCTTTCTTT.

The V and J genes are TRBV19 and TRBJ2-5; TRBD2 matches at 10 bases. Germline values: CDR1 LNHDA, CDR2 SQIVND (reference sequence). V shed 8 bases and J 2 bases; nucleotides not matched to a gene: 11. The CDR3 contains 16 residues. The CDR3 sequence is CASSLAGGGGQETQYF. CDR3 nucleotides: TGTGCCAGTTCCTTAGCGGGAGGAGGGGGGCAAGAGACCCAGTACTTC.

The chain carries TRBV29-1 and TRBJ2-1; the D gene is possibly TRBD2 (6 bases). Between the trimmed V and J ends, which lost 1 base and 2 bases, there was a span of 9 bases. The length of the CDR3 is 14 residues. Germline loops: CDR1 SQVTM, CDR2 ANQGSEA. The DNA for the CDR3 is TGCAGCGTTGAAGCGGGAGTCCCCTACAATGAGCAGTTCTTC. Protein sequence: CSVEAGVPYNEQFF.

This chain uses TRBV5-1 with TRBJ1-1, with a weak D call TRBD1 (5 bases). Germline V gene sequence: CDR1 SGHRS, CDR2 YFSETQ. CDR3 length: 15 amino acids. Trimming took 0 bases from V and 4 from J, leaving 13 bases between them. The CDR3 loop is CASSLEGREGTEAFF. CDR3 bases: TGCGCCAGCAGCTTGGAGGGCAGGGAGGGCACTGAAGCTTTCTTT.

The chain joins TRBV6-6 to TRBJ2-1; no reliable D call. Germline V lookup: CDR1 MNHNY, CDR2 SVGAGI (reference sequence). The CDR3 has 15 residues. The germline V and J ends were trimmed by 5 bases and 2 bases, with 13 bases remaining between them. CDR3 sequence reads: CASSNEALTYNEQFF. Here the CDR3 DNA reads TGTGCCAGCAGTAACGAGGCCCTGACCTACAATGAGCAGTTCTTC.

The CDR3: CASSSGGTGGRNTEAFF. DNA of the CDR3: TGTGCCAGCAGCTCCGGGGGGACAGGGGGCAGAAACACTGAAGCTTTCTTT. The gene calls are TRBV7-9 and TRBJ1-1; TRBD1 matches at 12 bases. CDR1 is SEHNR, CDR2 FQNEAQ, per germline (reference sequence). Trimming at V came to 4 bases and at J to 2 bases, leaving 8 bases not matched to a gene. The CDR3 length is 17 residues.

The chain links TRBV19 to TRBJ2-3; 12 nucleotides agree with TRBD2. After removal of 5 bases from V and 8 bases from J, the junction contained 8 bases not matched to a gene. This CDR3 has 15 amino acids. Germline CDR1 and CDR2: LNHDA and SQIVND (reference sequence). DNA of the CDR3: TGTGCCAGTAGTGCGACTAGCGGGAGTCGGGGTACGCAGTATTTT. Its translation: CASSATSGSRGTQYF.

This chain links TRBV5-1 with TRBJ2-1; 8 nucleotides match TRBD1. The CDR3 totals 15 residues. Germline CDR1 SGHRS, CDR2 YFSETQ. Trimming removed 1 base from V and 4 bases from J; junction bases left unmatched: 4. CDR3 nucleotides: TGCGCCAGCAGCTTGAACGGGGACAGGTACAATGAGCAGTTCTTC. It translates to CASSLNGDRYNEQFF.

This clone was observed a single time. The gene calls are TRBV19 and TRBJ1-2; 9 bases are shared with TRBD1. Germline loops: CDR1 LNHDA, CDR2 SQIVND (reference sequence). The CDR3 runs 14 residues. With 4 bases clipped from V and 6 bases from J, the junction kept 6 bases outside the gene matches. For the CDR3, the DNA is TGTGCCAGTAGTACTACCGGGACAGGGAATGGCTACACCTTC. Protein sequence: CASSTTGTGNGYTF.

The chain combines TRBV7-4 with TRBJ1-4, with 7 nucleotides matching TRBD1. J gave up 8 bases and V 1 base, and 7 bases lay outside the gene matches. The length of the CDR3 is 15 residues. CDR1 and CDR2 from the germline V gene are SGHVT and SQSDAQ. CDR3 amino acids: CASSLEAGGGEKLFF. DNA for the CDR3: TGTGCCAGCAGCTTAGAGGCAGGGGGTGGGGAAAAACTGTTTTTT.

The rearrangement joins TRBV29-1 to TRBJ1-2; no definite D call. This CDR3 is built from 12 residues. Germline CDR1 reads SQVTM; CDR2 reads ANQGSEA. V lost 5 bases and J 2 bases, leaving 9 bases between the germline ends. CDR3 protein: CSVRVPNYGYTF. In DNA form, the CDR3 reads TGCAGCGTTCGGGTCCCCAACTATGGCTACACCTTC.

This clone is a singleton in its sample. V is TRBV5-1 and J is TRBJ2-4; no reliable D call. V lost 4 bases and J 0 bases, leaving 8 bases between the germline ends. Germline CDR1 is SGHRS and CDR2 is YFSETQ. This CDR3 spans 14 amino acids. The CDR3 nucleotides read TGCGCCAGCAGCCCCACTCTAGCCAAAAACATTCAGTACTTC. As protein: CASSPTLAKNIQYF.